Each of the 5 T cell receptor beta chains below was sequenced from the same sample in a study of blood T cell repertoires in COVID-19. Using immunoSEQ multiplex PCR, the repertoire was profiled, and TCRdb retains in-frame clones only, with some absent. The data show 150,000 to 200,000 clones, with about 78% seen just once and around 7.9% held by the top ten. What was sequenced was peripheral blood. Receptors originate from a woman between 50 and 59 years old with active or convalescent COVID-19.

The chain carries TRBV19 and TRBJ1-3, with D maybe TRBD1 (6 bases). Trimming pared 8 bases from V and 2 bases from J, leaving 13 bases between. The CDR3 contains 14 residues. The germline V gene encodes CDR1 LNHDA and CDR2 SQIVND (reference sequence). The CDR3 loop reads CASGGGAAGNTIYF. The CDR3 nucleotides read TGTGCCAGTGGAGGGGGGGCAGCTGGAAACACCATATATTTT.

This clone was picked up a small number of times. The J gene is TRBJ2-7, the V gene TRBV5-1; D might be TRBD1 (6 bases). With 0 bases removed from V and 6 bases from J, the gap between germline ends came to 16 bases. This CDR3 contains 15 residues. CDR1 is SGHRS, CDR2 YFSETQ, per germline. CDR3 residues: CASSLAPGTTSEQYF. The CDR3 DNA reads TGCGCCAGCAGCTTGGCCCCCGGGACAACCTCCGAGCAGTACTTC.

The rearrangement joins TRBV7-6 to TRBJ2-5; TRBD2 aligns across 13 bases. Trimming took 5 bases from V and 6 from J; bases not matched to a gene: 9. Germline lookup yields CDR1 SGHVS and CDR2 FNYEAQ. There are 16 residues in the CDR3. CDR3 residues: CASSRGLAGVEKTQYF. CDR3 nucleotides: TGTGCCAGCAGCAGAGGACTAGCGGGGGTGGAAAAGACCCAGTACTTC.

J is TRBJ2-2 and V is TRBV7-6, with D possibly TRBD2 on 6 matching bases. This CDR3 is 16 amino acids long. Between the trimmed V and J ends, which lost 6 bases and 6 bases, there was a span of 20 bases. Germline loops: CDR1 SGHVS, CDR2 FNYEAQ. The CDR3 protein is CASSLTPGLESGELFF. CDR3 bases: TGTGCCAGCAGTTTAACCCCGGGACTCGAGTCCGGGGAGCTGTTTTTT.

This clone was seen more than once but under ten times. This rearrangement joins TRBV9 to TRBJ1-4; no definite D call. The germline V and J ends were trimmed by 7 bases and 8 bases, with 12 bases remaining between them. This CDR3 has 12 amino acids. The germline CDR1 and CDR2 sequences are SGDLS and YYNGEE. The CDR3 protein is CASVIQREKLFF. The CDR3 DNA reads as TGTGCCAGCGTCATTCAGCGGGAAAAACTGTTTTTT.